The subject of this entry is one T cell receptor beta chain. Its matching antigen is unknown. Germline V gene data show CDR1 as LNHDA and CDR2 as SQIVND (reference sequence). Between the trimmed V and J ends, which lost 3 bases and 4 bases, there was a span of 10 bases. This CDR3 contains 14 residues. Assay used: immunoSEQ multiplex PCR; TCRdb lists only in-frame clones, some missing. The sample has 150,000 to 200,000 clones, roughly nine tenths seen once. This entry is derived from a study of T cell responses to AZD1222 COVID-19 vaccine. Overall study findings and caveats: Donors were mostly white British, more females; clonal diversity possibly underestimated. Two AZD1222 administrations were followed by greater Spike-specific TCR breadth and depth. It was only after the peak T cell response that any repertoires were sampled.

Material: peripheral blood, obtained 28 days after the second AZD1222 dose. The clonotype was recovered from an adult who received the AZD1222 COVID-19 vaccine. This rearrangement joins TRBV19 to TRBJ1-5, with D hard to call. For the CDR3, the DNA is TGTGCCAGTAGTATGGAGTCTTGGAATCAGCCCCAGCATTTT. Translation: CASSMESWNQPQHF.